These 14 T cell receptor beta chains share one sample of origin, sequenced in a study of CD4 and CD8 cells across lung adenocarcinoma regions (dated by TCRdb to 2016 to 2019). The protocol used for the library was PCR. TCRdb shows the sequencer as HiSeq X Ten. The public reads were reprocessed in TCRdb via fastp at Q25 and MiXCR, keeping in-frame beta chains. Each entry merges the rows of one CDR3 protein and shows their most common DNA and genes. A total of about 17,000 distinct CDR3 sequences appear in this sample, more than 45% of them only once. Roughly a fifth of the sample is taken by the ten largest. Sequenced input: CD4+ T cells from the margin of a lung tumor. Taken with the paper, the label for cell subset or site translates to: tumor margin region. The receptors originated from a male donor with lung adenocarcinoma. The CD4 and CD8 labels of this study may be unreliable.

The chain employs TRBV6-5 and TRBJ2-1, with no clear D. Near its end, the DNA agrees better with TRBJ2-7, so the J call may be wrong. The germline gives CDR1 MNHEY, CDR2 SVGAGI. The CDR3 has 12 residues. CDR3 sequence (DNA): TGTGCCAGCAGTTCCCTAGGGTCCGAGCAGTACTTC. Its protein product is CASSSLGSEQYF.

The rearrangement uses TRBV6-1 and TRBJ2-1; possible D gene TRBD1, 6 bases. V was shortened by 6 bases and J by 13 bases, with 22 bases between the two germline ends. The CDR3 contains 14 residues. Per the germline V gene, CDR1 is MNHNS and CDR2 is SASEGT. The CDR3: CASRESWQGKTQFF. CDR3 DNA sequence: TGTGCCAGCAGGGAAAGTTGGCAGGGGAAGACCCAGTTCTTC.

A few counts support this clonotype. A read error may produce the germline difference seen at one junction end. This CDR3 reads CATTYPGANVQSF. The CDR3 DNA reads TGCGCCACCACTTATCCTGGGGCCAACGTCCAGTCCTTC. The rearrangement joins TRBV10-2 to TRBJ2-6, with D perhaps TRBD1 (5 bases). The CDR3 is 13 amino acids. Germline V CDR1 and CDR2: WSHSY, SAAADI.

Points on this clonotype: Its ends do not fully match the called genes, so a read error is possible. This chain uses TRBV27 with TRBJ2-3; D tentatively reads TRBD1 or TRBD2 (5 bases each). Germline assignment: CDR1 MNHEY and CDR2 SMNVEV (reference sequence). The CDR3 contains 15 residues. The CDR3 loop reads CASGTGLQDTDMQYF. The CDR3 bases are TGTGCCAGCGGCACGGGGCTTCAAGACACAGATATGCAGTATTTC.

This clonotype came up once. The chain recombines TRBV6-4 with TRBJ2-5, with 11 bases matching TRBD2. The DNA end lines up better with TRBJ2-1; the J call may be wrong. Per germline, CDR1 MRHNA and CDR2 SNTAGT. This CDR3 has 16 residues. CDR3: CASSAFASGRYNEQFF. The CDR3 nucleotides read TGTGCCAGCAGTGCCTTCGCTAGCGGGAGGTACAATGAGCAGTTCTTC.

Note on this clonotype: The junction shows a germline mismatch at one end, possibly a read error. The V and J genes are TRBV6-4 and TRBJ2-3, with a weak D call TRBD2 (6 bases). The CDR3 loop spans 15 amino acids. In germline, CDR1 is MRHNA, CDR2 SNTAGT. CDR3 DNA sequence: TGTGCCGGGGGTGACGGGAGCCGGGGCGAAGAGACCCAGTATTTC. It encodes CAGGDGSRGEETQYF.

This chain links TRBV10-3 with TRBJ2-7; D gene unclear. The V gene lost 10 bases and the J gene lost 2 bases, with 15 bases spanning the gap. Germline values: CDR1 ENHRY, CDR2 SYGVKD. The CDR3 extends over 13 amino acids. The CDR3 sequence is CATYSALTYEQYF. The CDR3 DNA reads as TGTGCCACCTATAGTGCTCTAACCTACGAGCAGTACTTC.

Only a few counts were recorded for this clonotype. The chain couples TRBV5-6 to TRBJ2-1; TRBD2 matches 10 bases. Looked up from germline, CDR1 is SGHDT and CDR2 is YYEEEE. With V trimmed by 0 bases and J by 0 bases, 6 bases remained unmatched. The CDR3 is made up of 18 amino acids. The CDR3 DNA reads TGTGCCAGCAGCTTGGCTTTTAGGACTAGCGGCTCCTACAATGAGCAGTTCTTC. The encoded protein is CASSLAFRTSGSYNEQFF.

This chain links TRBV6-5 with TRBJ2-4; 9 nucleotides agree with TRBD2. The CDR3 is 15 residues long. Germline CDR1 reads MNHEY; CDR2 reads SVGAGI. The V segment lost 1 base and the J segment 8 bases; nucleotides outside the gene matches: 6. The DNA of the CDR3 is TGTGCCAGCAGTTACTGCAGCGGGAGGTTCTACATTCAGTACTTC. Encoded protein: CASSYCSGRFYIQYF.

This chain links TRBV7-9 with TRBJ2-1; D uncertain. The J call may not be correct, given that the DNA end is closer to TRBJ2-7. The CDR3 runs to 17 residues. CDR1 is SEHNR, CDR2 FQNEAQ, per germline (reference sequence). CDR3: CASSSNPRSTMFYEQYF. CDR3 nucleotides: TGTGCCAGCAGCTCCAATCCTCGGTCCACGATGTTCTACGAGCAGTACTTC.

The chain is built from TRBV6-1 and TRBJ2-3, with 7 bases lining up with TRBD1. The germline V gene has CDR1 MNHNS and CDR2 SASEGT. V lost 6 bases and J lost 1; bases outside the gene matches: 7. This CDR3 contains 15 residues. CDR3 nucleotide sequence: TGTGCCAGCAGCCGGAGACAGGGCGGCACAGATACGCAGTATTTT. It yields the protein CASSRRQGGTDTQYF.

This clonotype appeared many times. A much larger clonotype is one base distant, so this may be a read error. This chain links TRBV10-1 with TRBJ2-1; no clear D gene. The better agreement between TRBJ2-7 and the DNA end casts doubt on the J call. The CDR3 runs to 13 residues. Germline CDR1 reads WNHNN; CDR2 reads SYGVQD (reference sequence). CDR3 nucleotide sequence: TGCGCCAGCAGTGAGTCGGAAGCCCATGAGCAGTACTTC. It translates to CASSESEAHEQYF.

The chain couples TRBV11-1 to TRBJ2-7; no firm D call. The V gene's germline CDR1 is SGHAT and CDR2 FQDESV (reference sequence). This CDR3 region has 14 residues. Trimming removed 5 bases at V and 4 bases at J, with 15 bases between. CDR3 bases: TGTGCCAGCAGCGACCCGTACTGGCCGTACGAGCAGTACTTC. Translating gives CASSDPYWPYEQYF.

The rearrangement joins TRBV4-1 to TRBJ2-5, with D perhaps being TRBD1 or TRBD2 (6 bases each). V lost 0 bases and J 4 bases, leaving 21 bases between the germline ends. Germline assignment: CDR1 MGHRA and CDR2 YSYEKL. The CDR3 runs 18 residues. The DNA for the CDR3 is TGCGCCAGCAGCCAAGAGGGGGTGGGGGGCCGCGACACAGAGACCCAGTACTTC. This codes for CASSQEGVGGRDTETQYF.